This T cell receptor (beta chain) was observed in a study of vaccination and CD4 T cells after COVID-19. To note about this clonotype: Antigen specificity is unknown.

This CDR3 is 11 amino acids long. V was trimmed by 7 bases and J by 9 bases, leaving 12 bases between them. The study sequenced cultured CD4+ T cell DNA using the Oncomine TCR Beta short-read assay. TCRdb recomputed calls from the PCR reads with MiXCR, one row per CDR3 protein. Here the sample spans over 10,000 distinct CDR3 sequences, roughly 27% being singletons. Documented treatment: roughly ten-day PBMC culture with coronavirus spike peptide pools or control peptides (ViraFEST assay). This chain links TRBV12-3 or TRBV12-4 with TRBJ1-1; D is perhaps TRBD1 (6 bases). The origin of this receptor is a human donor who received a COVID-19 vaccine. Source: CD4+ T cells from blood, cultured in vitro, taken before SARS-CoV-2 vaccination. CDR3 sequence reads: CASNLGAQAFF. The CDR3 bases are TGTGCCAGCAACTTGGGGGCTCAAGCTTTCTTT.